Each of the 21 T cell receptor beta chains below was sequenced from the same sample in a study of cytomegalovirus exposure and HLA in healthy donors. The PCR employed 60 Vbeta primers together with 13 Jbeta primers. Produced via immunoSEQ multiplex PCR; TCRdb's table is partial and in-frame only. The sample yields about 150,000 clones, around 77% seen once. Sequencing was performed on PBMCs. Receptor source: a man aged 30-40 years in good health and CMV-seronegative.

The chain has TRBV6-5 and TRBJ2-3; D gene ambiguous. The ends were cut back, 4 bases at V and 3 bases at J, with 11 bases in the middle. There are 14 residues in the CDR3. Germline CDR1 reads MNHEY; CDR2 reads SVGAGI. For the CDR3, the DNA is TGTGCCAGCAGTTCCCTCGGTCGTACAGATACGCAGTATTTT. Translation: CASSSLGRTDTQYF.

The chain has TRBV27 and TRBJ1-1; possibly TRBD1 for D (5 bases). The germline V and J ends were trimmed by 5 bases and 0 bases, with 10 bases remaining between them. The length of the CDR3 is 14 residues. CDR1 is MNHEY, CDR2 SMNVEV, per germline (reference sequence). In DNA, the CDR3 is TGTGCCAGCAGTCGACCAGGGTTGAACACTGAAGCTTTCTTT. As protein: CASSRPGLNTEAFF.

The chain employs TRBV27 and TRBJ2-2; D is uncertain. The CDR3 sequence is 16 residues long. Trimming pared 3 bases from V and 7 bases from J, leaving 18 bases between. CDR1 and CDR2 (germline): MNHEY, SMNVEV (reference sequence). CDR3 sequence (DNA): TGTGCCAGCAGTTTCGTGCCTAGTTTAAAACACGGGGAGCTGTTTTTT. Its translation: CASSFVPSLKHGELFF.

The V and J genes are TRBV7-9 and TRBJ1-2, with D unresolved. The CDR3 is 13 residues long. CDR1 is SEHNR and CDR2 is FQNEAQ in the germline V gene (reference sequence). V gave up 1 base and J gave up 4 bases, with 7 bases separating them. The CDR3 region has the DNA TGTGCCAGCAGCTTAGGTGGCACCTATGGCTACACCTTC. Translating it yields CASSLGGTYGYTF.

Regarding this clone: An end of the junction differs from the germline gene, which may be a read error. J is TRBJ1-2 and V is TRBV30, with D maybe TRBD1 (5 bases). Germline V gives CDR1 GTSNPN, CDR2 SVGIG (reference sequence). The CDR3 totals 12 residues. This chain's CDR3 is CAWSVHLGGPIF. The CDR3 coding sequence is TGTGCCTGGAGTGTACATCTGGGGGGTCCCATCTTC.

This sequence joins TRBV4-1 and TRBJ1-1; D is uncertain. The CDR3 length is 14 residues. Germline V gene data show CDR1 as MGHRA and CDR2 as YSYEKL. Trimming took off 1 base at V and 0 bases at J, with 6 bases between the two ends. The CDR3 region is CASSQGTLNTEAFF. CDR3 coding DNA: TGCGCCAGCAGCCAAGGAACTTTGAACACTGAAGCTTTCTTT.

The rearrangement links TRBV9 to TRBJ2-7; TRBD2 aligns across 7 bases. J lost 1 base, V lost 4 bases, and 8 bases had no gene match. The CDR3 has 15 amino acids. CDR1 is SGDLS, CDR2 YYNGEE, per germline. The CDR3 here is CASSRGVSGSYEQYF. Here the CDR3 DNA reads TGTGCCAGCAGCCGAGGGGTTAGCGGGTCCTACGAGCAGTACTTC. The whole variable domain, filled in from reference TRBV9 and TRBJ2-7, reads DSGVTQTPKHLITATGQRVTLRCSPRSGDLSVYWYQQSLDQGLQFLIQYYNGEERAKGNILERFSAQQFPDLHSELNLSSLELGDSALYFCASSRGVSGSYEQYFGPGTRLTVT.

The gene calls are TRBV10-1 and TRBJ2-7; TRBD2 matches at 15 bases. J lost 7 bases, V lost 2 bases, and 6 bases had no gene match. Germline V CDR1 and CDR2: WNHNN, SYGVQD (reference sequence). The CDR3 has 16 residues. The CDR3 sequence: CASSEAGLAGGGEQYF. The CDR3 bases are TGCGCCAGCAGTGAGGCCGGACTAGCGGGAGGGGGAGAGCAGTACTTC.

This chain uses TRBV12-5 with TRBJ2-1, with D tentatively TRBD2 (6 bases). Germline-derived CDR1 and CDR2 are LGHNT and FRNRAP. CDR3 length: 17 amino acids. The germline V and J ends were trimmed by 7 bases and 0 bases, with 19 bases remaining between them. The CDR3 is CASDLGRRVDSYNEQFF. The CDR3 DNA reads as TGTGCTAGTGACCTAGGTCGGAGGGTTGACTCCTACAATGAGCAGTTCTTC.

The rearrangement joins TRBV4-2 to TRBJ1-4; 7 bases align to TRBD1. The CDR3 consists of 15 residues. Trimming at V came to 3 bases and at J to 4 bases, leaving 5 bases not matched to a gene. Germline V gene sequence: CDR1 LGHNA, CDR2 YNFKEQ. The CDR3 region is CASSQGQPDNEKLFF. The CDR3 nucleotides read TGTGCCAGCAGCCAGGGACAGCCGGATAATGAAAAACTGTTTTTT.

This chain links TRBV6-5 with TRBJ1-2; D possibly corresponds to TRBD1 (6 bases). The V gene's germline CDR1 is MNHEY and CDR2 SVGAGI. Trimming removed 2 bases from V and 2 bases from J, with 9 bases in between. CDR3 length equals 14 residues. The CDR3 loop is CASSYDTGNYGYTF. CDR3 sequence (DNA): TGTGCCAGCAGTTACGATACAGGGAACTATGGCTACACCTTC.

This clone was observed once. This chain joins TRBV2 and TRBJ2-2; 10 bases align to TRBD2. CDR1 is SNHLY and CDR2 is FYNNEI in the germline V gene. CDR3 length: 15 amino acids. The V and J ends lost 5 bases and 7 bases, in that order; junction bases with no gene match: 7. In DNA form, the CDR3 reads TGTGCCAGCAGTCTAGCGGGAGTAGATCTCGGGGAGCTGTTTTTT. Protein: CASSLAGVDLGELFF.

The table lists this clone with a count of one. The V and J genes are TRBV7-3 and TRBJ2-7; 7 bases map to TRBD2. The length of the CDR3 is 15 residues. The V gene's germline CDR1 is SGHTA and CDR2 FQGTGA. Trimming at V came to 1 base and at J to 2 bases, leaving 5 bases not matched to a gene. The CDR3 reads CASSLMGGSAYEQYF. As DNA, the CDR3 is TGTGCCAGCAGCTTAATGGGCGGGAGTGCCTACGAGCAGTACTTC.

This clone came up a few times. The junction shows a germline mismatch at one end, possibly a read error. The V gene is TRBV7-7, the J gene TRBJ2-5, with D perhaps matching TRBD2 (7 bases). Germline V gives CDR1 SSHAT, CDR2 FNYEAQ (reference sequence). The CDR3 totals 16 residues. As DNA, the CDR3 is TGTGCTAGCAGCTTAAATTCGGGGGGCGCTGGAGAGACCCAGTACTTC. It is translated as CASSLNSGGAGETQYF.

CDR3 nucleotide sequence: TGTGCCCCCCGGGGACAATCCTACGAGCAGTACTTC. It is translated as CAPRGQSYEQYF. This sequence joins TRBV2 and TRBJ2-7, with D possibly matching TRBD1 (6 bases). From germline, CDR1 is SNHLY and CDR2 FYNNEI. Deletions cut 11 bases from V and 1 base from J, with 12 bases between. CDR3 length equals 12 residues.

The V gene is TRBV2, the J gene TRBJ2-2, with D possibly matching TRBD2 (6 bases). This CDR3 region has 16 residues. Germline V gene lookup returns CDR1 SNHLY and CDR2 FYNNEI. The V gene lost 1 base and the J gene lost 0 bases, with 9 bases spanning the gap. CDR3: CASSEGLVANTGELFF. The CDR3 DNA sequence: TGTGCCAGCAGTGAAGGACTAGTGGCGAACACCGGGGAGCTGTTTTTT. Full variable domain (outside the CDR3, taken from reference TRBV2 and TRBJ2-2): EPEVTQTPSHQVTQMGQEVILRCVPISNHLYFYWYRQILGQKVEFLVSFYNNEISEKSEIFDDQFSVERPDGSNFTLKIRSTKLEDSAMYFCASSEGLVANTGELFFGEGSRLTVL.

This chain joins TRBV28 and TRBJ2-7, with D hard to call. Germline V gives CDR1 MDHEN, CDR2 SYDVKM. This CDR3 comprises 11 residues. The germline V and J ends were trimmed by 5 bases and 6 bases, with 8 bases remaining between them. CDR3 sequence reads: CASSPRGEQYF. As DNA, the CDR3 is TGTGCCAGCAGTCCGCGTGGCGAGCAGTACTTC.

The chain carries TRBV30 and TRBJ2-7, with D perhaps matching TRBD2 (5 bases). Germline values: CDR1 GTSNPN, CDR2 SVGIG (reference sequence). V dropped 1 base and J dropped 3 bases, with 10 bases sitting between them. The CDR3 totals 13 residues. The chain's CDR3 is CAWSAGSNYEQYF. CDR3 DNA sequence: TGTGCCTGGAGTGCGGGATCAAACTACGAGCAGTACTTC.

The gene calls are TRBV5-1 and TRBJ2-7; TRBD1 agrees at 7 bases. Per the germline V gene, CDR1 is SGHRS and CDR2 is YFSETQ. The CDR3 contains 17 residues. Unmatched junction bases numbered 13, after V lost 0 bases and J lost 4 bases. CDR3 loop: CASSLGQGGATGYEQYF. The CDR3 DNA sequence: TGCGCCAGCAGCTTGGGCCAAGGGGGCGCAACGGGTTACGAGCAGTACTTC.

CDR3 sequence: CASSRLTGYTEAFF. DNA of the CDR3: TGTGCCAGCAGCCGATTGACAGGGTACACTGAAGCTTTCTTT. The V call is TRBV5-5, the J call TRBJ1-1, with 7 bases fitting TRBD1. J lost 3 bases, V lost 4 bases, and 6 bases had no gene match. Germline loops: CDR1 SGHKS, CDR2 YYEKEE (reference sequence). This CDR3 is 14 amino acids long.

The chain has TRBV12-5 and TRBJ1-4, with D unclear. Germline lookup yields CDR1 LGHNT and CDR2 FRNRAP. CDR3 length equals 14 residues. The ends were cut back, 0 bases at V and 7 bases at J, with 9 bases in the middle. DNA for the CDR3: TGTGCTAGTGGTTTGGTACCACCTACTGAAAAACTGTTTTTT. This encodes CASGLVPPTEKLFF.